This T cell receptor (beta chain) was found in a study of T cells in localized non-small cell lung cancer. This CDR3 is built from 17 residues. Per germline, CDR1 MNHEY and CDR2 SMNVEV (reference sequence). The V segment lost 8 bases and the J segment 2 bases; nucleotides outside the gene matches: 13. Measured with immunoSEQ multiplex PCR; TCRdb has only the in-frame clones, and not every one. The sample yields about 5,400 clones, 85% seen once. This clonotype was sampled from a woman between 35 and 70 years old with stage II lung adenocarcinoma. V is TRBV27 and J is TRBJ2-2, with 8 bases lining up with TRBD1. Material: PBMCs, obtained before any cancer treatment. This CDR3 is CASRQRGQGKNTGELFF. The CDR3 region has the DNA TGTGCCAGCCGTCAACGTGGACAGGGCAAAAACACCGGGGAGCTGTTTTTT.